Here is one TCR beta chain with its context. The antigen is unknown. Its ends do not fully match the called genes, so a read error is possible. This CDR3 has 18 residues. Looked up from germline, CDR1 is LGHNA and CDR2 is YNFKEQ. Sample-barcoded 5' priming and a J-beta primer mix drove a second PCR of about 6 to 12 cycles. One entry per CDR3 protein, called by TCRdb with MiXCR from the 5' RACE reads. The table includes about 1.8 million distinct CDR3 sequences, about 49% detected once. The data derive from a study of blood T cells in healthy people across ages. Per sample, a minimum of 6 million PBMCs were isolated. Study results and caveats: Unsorted PBMCs ruled out conclusive naive versus antigen-experienced comparison. Per million T cells, TCR beta diversity dropped about linearly as age rose.

Sequences were obtained from blood. This TCR derives from a woman aged 40 to 50 in good health. The chain is built from TRBV4-2 and TRBJ2-7, with 12 nucleotides matching TRBD2. The DNA end favors TRBJ2-5, so the J call may be wrong. CDR3 region: CAGSQGALAGGPDETQYF. The CDR3 DNA follows: TGTGCCGGCAGCCAAGGGGCTCTAGCGGGGGGGCCCGATGAGACCCAGTACTTC.